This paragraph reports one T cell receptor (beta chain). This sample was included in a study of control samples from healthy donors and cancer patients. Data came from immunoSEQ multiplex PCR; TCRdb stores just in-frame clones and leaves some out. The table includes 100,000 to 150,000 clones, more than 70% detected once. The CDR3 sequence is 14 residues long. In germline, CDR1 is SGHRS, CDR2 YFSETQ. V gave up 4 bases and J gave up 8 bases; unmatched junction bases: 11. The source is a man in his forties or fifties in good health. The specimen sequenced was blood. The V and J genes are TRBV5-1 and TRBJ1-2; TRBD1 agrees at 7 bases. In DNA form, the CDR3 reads TGCGCCAGCAGCCTTAGTACAGGGGTTGGCGGCTACACCTTC. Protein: CASSLSTGVGGYTF.